This T cell receptor (beta chain) stems from a study of T cell responses to AZD1222 COVID-19 vaccine. Whole-study results and caveats: Within unmutated variant regions lay the reported targets of nearly half of spike-specific TCRs. Only a handful of AZD1222 recipients, several in all, had baseline seropositivity. Sampling captured repertoires only after the peak T cell response. Most donors were white British and more were female, and clonal diversity was possibly underestimated.

The table came from immunoSEQ multiplex PCR; TCRdb's copy has only in-frame clones and leaves some out. The table records some 120,000 clones, approximately 90% of them present only once. The germline CDR1 and CDR2 sequences are SGHAT and FQDESV (reference sequence). V was trimmed by 5 bases and J by 4 bases, leaving 13 bases between them. The length of the CDR3 is 14 residues. With respect to this clone: No antigen is known for it.

The rearrangement joins TRBV11-1 to TRBJ2-3; D is unresolved. The TCR sequence derives from an adult in good health. Here the sequenced sample was peripheral blood, taken on day 0 of MenACWY control vaccination. The CDR3 DNA sequence: TGTGCCAGCAGCCCCCGGTCGGCCCCAGATACGCAGTATTTT. This encodes CASSPRSAPDTQYF.